This T cell receptor (beta chain) was documented in a study of T cells in Graves' hyperthyroidism and ophthalmopathy. Study-level points and caveats: Separation of ophthalmopathy from stable hyperthyroidism was achieved by a 13 V-J model. Most expanded thyroid clonotypes above 0.001 also appeared in blood. Ophthalmopathy was predicted by the model a median of roughly 6 months ahead of onset.

About this clonotype: Its antigen is unknown.

Patients were excluded for uncontrolled infection, other autoimmune disease, pregnancy or lactation. Researchers amplified the TCR beta CDR3 regions from RNA transcripts. When the TCR CDR3 underwent first-round RT-PCR, the HTBI primer set was used. TCRdb itself ran the multiplex PCR reads through MiXCR, one entry per CDR3 protein. The repertoire holds a few hundred thousand distinct CDR3 sequences, with about 45% as singletons. Per the germline V gene, CDR1 is SGHRS and CDR2 is YFSETQ. The CDR3 has 11 residues. The V and J ends lost 7 bases and 8 bases, in that order; junction bases with no gene match: 5.

The TCR was taken from a young woman with Graves' hyperthyroidism. The sample taken for sequencing was peripheral blood or thyroid tissue (not recorded which). The gene calls are TRBV5-1 and TRBJ1-2; TRBD1 agrees at 7 bases. CDR3: CASLQGKGYTF. The CDR3 nucleotides are TGCGCCAGCCTACAGGGGAAGGGCTACACCTTC.